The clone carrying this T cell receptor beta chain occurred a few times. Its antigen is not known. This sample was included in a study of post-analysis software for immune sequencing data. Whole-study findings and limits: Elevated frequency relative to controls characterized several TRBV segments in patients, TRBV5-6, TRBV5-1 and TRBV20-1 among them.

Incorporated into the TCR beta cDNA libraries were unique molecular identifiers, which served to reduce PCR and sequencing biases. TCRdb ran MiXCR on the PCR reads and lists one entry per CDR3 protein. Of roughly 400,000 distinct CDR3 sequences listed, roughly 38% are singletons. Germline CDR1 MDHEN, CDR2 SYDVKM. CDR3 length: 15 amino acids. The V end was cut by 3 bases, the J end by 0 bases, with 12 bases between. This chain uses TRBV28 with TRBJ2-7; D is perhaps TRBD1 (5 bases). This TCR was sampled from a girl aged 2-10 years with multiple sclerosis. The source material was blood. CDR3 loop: CASSFFQGSSYEQYF. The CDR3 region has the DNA TGTGCCAGCAGTTTTTTCCAGGGCAGCTCCTACGAGCAGTACTTC.